This T cell receptor (beta chain) was recovered during a study of blood T cell repertoires in COVID-19. The table came from immunoSEQ multiplex PCR; TCRdb's copy has only in-frame clones and leaves some out. The sample consists of approximately 26,000 clones, about 75% of them appearing once. The CDR3 spans 15 residues. V was trimmed by 1 base and J by 0 bases, leaving 9 bases between them. The germline gives CDR1 SGHTA, CDR2 FQGNSA. Sequenced sample: peripheral blood. The sequence was obtained from a man older than 75 with active or convalescent COVID-19. V usage is TRBV7-2 and J usage is TRBJ2-5, with D perhaps TRBD2 (6 bases). The CDR3 nucleotides read TGTGCCAGCAGCTTAGAATCGGGGGACCAAGAGACCCAGTACTTC. Its protein product is CASSLESGDQETQYF.